This T cell receptor beta chain derives from a study of TIL therapy for anti-PD-1-resistant metastatic lung cancer. Study observations and caveats: Many TIL product clones were absent from baseline tumor, suggesting clonal contraction.

Documented time point: pre-treatment sample, taken before nivolumab and TIL therapy. Tumor tissue came from excised metastases, mostly pleural nodules or supraclavicular lymph nodes. The immunoSEQ assay was v3. Method: immunoSEQ multiplex PCR; TCRdb's copy keeps in-frame clones and lacks some. The data show 45,000 to 60,000 clones, over 65% seen once. A note on this clone: No antigen is known for it.

V shed 1 base and J 4 bases; nucleotides not matched to a gene: 5. The CDR3 runs 15 residues. The germline V gene has CDR1 SGHRS and CDR2 YFSETQ. The source was tumor tissue, collected at baseline. This clonotype was obtained from a person aged 25 to 85 with non-small cell lung cancer. The chain joins TRBV5-1 to TRBJ2-1, with 7 bases identical to TRBD2. Here the CDR3 DNA reads TGCGCCAGCAGCTTGCGCGGGAGCGGTTACAATGAGCAGTTCTTC. Amino acid sequence: CASSLRGSGYNEQFF.